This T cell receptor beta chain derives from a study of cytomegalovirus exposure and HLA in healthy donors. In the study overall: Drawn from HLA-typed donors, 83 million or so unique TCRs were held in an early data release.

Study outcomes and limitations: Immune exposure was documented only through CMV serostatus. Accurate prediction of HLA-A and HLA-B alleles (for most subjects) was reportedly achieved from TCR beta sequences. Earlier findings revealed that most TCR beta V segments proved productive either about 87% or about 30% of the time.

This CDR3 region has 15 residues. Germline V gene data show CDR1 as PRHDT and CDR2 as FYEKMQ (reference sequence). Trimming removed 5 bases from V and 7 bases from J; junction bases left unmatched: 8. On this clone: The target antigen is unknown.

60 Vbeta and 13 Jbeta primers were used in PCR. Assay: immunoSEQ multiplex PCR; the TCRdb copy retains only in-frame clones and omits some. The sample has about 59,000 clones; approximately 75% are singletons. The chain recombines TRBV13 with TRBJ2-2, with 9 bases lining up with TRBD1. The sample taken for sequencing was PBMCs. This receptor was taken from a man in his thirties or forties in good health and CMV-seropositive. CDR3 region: CASSPRGQGGGELFF. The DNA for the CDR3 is TGTGCCAGCAGCCCCCGGGGACAGGGCGGCGGGGAGCTGTTTTTT. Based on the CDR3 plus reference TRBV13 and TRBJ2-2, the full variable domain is AAGVIQSPRHLIKEKRETATLKCYPIPRHDTVYWYQQGPGQDPQFLISFYEKMQSDKGSIPDRFSAQQFSDYHSELNMSSLELGDSALYFCASSPRGQGGGELFFGEGSRLTVL.